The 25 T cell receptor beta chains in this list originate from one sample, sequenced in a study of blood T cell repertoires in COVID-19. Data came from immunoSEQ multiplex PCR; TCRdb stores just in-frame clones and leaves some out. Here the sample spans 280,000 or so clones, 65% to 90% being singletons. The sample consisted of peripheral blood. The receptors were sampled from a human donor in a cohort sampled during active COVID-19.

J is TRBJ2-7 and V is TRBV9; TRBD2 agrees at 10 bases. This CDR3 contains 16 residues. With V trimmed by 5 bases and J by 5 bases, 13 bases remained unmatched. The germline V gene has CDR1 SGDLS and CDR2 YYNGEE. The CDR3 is CASRHRPGLASHEQYF. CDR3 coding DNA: TGTGCCAGCAGACACCGACCGGGACTAGCGTCTCACGAGCAGTACTTC.

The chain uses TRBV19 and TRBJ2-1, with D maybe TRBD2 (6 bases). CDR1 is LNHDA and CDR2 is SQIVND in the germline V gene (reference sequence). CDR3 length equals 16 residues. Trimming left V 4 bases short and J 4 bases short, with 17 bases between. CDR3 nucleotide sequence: TGTGCCAGTAGTAACCCCGGGACTGGCGCTTACAATGAGCAGTTCTTC. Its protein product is CASSNPGTGAYNEQFF.

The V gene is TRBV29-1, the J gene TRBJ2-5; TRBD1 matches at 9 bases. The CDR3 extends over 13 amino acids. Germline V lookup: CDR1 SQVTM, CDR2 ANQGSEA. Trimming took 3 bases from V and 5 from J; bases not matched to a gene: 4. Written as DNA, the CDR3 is TGCAGCGTTGATCAAGGGACAGGGGAGACCCAGTACTTC. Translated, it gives CSVDQGTGETQYF.

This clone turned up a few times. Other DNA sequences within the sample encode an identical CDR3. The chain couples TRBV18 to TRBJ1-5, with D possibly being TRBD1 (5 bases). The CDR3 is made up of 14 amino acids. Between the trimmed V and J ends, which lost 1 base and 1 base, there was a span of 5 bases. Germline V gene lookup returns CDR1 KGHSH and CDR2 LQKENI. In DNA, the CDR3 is TGTGCCAGCTCACCACAGGGGAGCAATCAGCCCCAGCATTTT. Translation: CASSPQGSNQPQHF.

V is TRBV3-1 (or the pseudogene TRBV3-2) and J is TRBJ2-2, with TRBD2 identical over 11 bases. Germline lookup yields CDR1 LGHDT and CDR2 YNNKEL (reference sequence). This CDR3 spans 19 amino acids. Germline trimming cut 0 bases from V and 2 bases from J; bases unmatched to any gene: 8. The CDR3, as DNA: TGTGCCAGCAGCCAAGAGATCCTAGCGGGAGGTGGTAACACCGGGGAGCTGTTTTTT. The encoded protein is CASSQEILAGGGNTGELFF.

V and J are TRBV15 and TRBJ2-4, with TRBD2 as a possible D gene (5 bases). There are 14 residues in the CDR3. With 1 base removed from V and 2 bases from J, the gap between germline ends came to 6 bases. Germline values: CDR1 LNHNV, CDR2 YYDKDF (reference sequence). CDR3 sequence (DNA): TGTGCCACCAGCAGAGCGGGGTCCAAAAACATTCAGTACTTC. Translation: CATSRAGSKNIQYF.

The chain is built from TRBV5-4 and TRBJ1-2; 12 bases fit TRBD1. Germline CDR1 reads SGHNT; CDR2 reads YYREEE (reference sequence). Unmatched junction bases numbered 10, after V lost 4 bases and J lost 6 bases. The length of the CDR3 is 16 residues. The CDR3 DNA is TGTGCCAGCAGCATCGGGACAGGGGGCCTAGAGGATGGCTACACCTTC. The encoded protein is CASSIGTGGLEDGYTF.

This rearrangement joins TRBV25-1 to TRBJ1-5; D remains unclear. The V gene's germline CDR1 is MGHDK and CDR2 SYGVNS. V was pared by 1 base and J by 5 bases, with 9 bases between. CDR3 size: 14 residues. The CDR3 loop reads CASSESLGHQPQHF. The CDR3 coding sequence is TGTGCCAGCAGTGAATCGCTGGGCCATCAGCCCCAGCATTTT.

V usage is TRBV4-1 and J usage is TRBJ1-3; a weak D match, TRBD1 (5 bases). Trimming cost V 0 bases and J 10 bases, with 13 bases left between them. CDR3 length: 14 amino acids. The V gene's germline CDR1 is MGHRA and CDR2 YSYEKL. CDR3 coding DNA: TGCGCCAGCAGCCAAGAGGCTTGGGGGGGGACCATATATTTT. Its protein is CASSQEAWGGTIYF.

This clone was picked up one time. CDR3 protein: CASSSTRTSGRREQFF. The CDR3 coding sequence is TGTGCCAGCAGTTCCACCAGGACTAGCGGGAGACGGGAGCAGTTCTTC. The V gene is TRBV28, the J gene TRBJ2-1; 13 nucleotides match TRBD2. The V segment lost 4 bases and the J segment 10 bases; nucleotides outside the gene matches: 10. CDR3 length equals 16 residues. Germline V gene sequence: CDR1 MDHEN, CDR2 SYDVKM.

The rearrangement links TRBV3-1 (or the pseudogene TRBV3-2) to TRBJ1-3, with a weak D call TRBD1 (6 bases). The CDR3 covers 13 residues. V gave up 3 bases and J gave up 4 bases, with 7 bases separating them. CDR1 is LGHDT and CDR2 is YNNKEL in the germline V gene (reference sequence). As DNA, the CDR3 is TGTGCCAGCAGCCAGGGGACAGGAAACACCATATATTTT. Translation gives CASSQGTGNTIYF.

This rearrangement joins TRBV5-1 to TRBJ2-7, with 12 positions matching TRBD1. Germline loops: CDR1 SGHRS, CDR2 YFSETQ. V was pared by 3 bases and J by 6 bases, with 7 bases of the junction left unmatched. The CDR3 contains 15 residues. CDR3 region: CASSWGQGAILEQYF. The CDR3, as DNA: TGCGCCAGCAGCTGGGGACAGGGGGCGATCCTCGAGCAGTACTTC.

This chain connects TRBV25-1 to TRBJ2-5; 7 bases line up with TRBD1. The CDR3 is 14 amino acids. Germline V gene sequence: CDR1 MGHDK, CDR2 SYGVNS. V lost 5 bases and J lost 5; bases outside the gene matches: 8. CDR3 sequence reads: CASSNWDSPETQYF. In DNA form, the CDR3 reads TGTGCCAGCAGTAACTGGGACAGCCCGGAGACCCAGTACTTC.

Written as DNA, the CDR3 is TGTGCCAGCAGCTTATTCGGGACACGCTACGAGCAGTACTTC. This encodes CASSLFGTRYEQYF. This sequence joins TRBV5-5 and TRBJ2-7; tentatively, D is TRBD1 (6 bases). This CDR3 has 14 amino acids. Germline V gives CDR1 SGHKS, CDR2 YYEKEE (reference sequence). With 2 bases removed from V and 3 bases from J, the gap between germline ends came to 12 bases.

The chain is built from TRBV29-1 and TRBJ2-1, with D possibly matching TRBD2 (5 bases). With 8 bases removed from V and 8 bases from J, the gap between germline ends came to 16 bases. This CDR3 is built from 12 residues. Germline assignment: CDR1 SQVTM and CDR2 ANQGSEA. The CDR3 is CSSGKRTDEQFF. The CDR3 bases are TGCAGCTCCGGGAAAAGGACCGATGAGCAGTTCTTC.

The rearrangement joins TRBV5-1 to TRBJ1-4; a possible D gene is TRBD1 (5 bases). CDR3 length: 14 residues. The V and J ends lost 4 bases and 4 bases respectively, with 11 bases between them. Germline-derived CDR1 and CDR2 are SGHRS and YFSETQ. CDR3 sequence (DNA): TGCGCCAGCAGCGCGGGACTTCTTAATGAAAAACTGTTTTTT. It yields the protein CASSAGLLNEKLFF. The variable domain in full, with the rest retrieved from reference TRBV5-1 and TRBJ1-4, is KAGVTQTPRYLIKTRGQQVTLSCSPISGHRSVSWYQQTPGQGLQFLFEYFSETQRNKGNFPGRFSGRQFSNSRSEMNVSTLELGDSALYLCASSAGLLNEKLFFGSGTQLSVL.

The DNA for the CDR3 is TGTGCCAGCAGTTTAATAGATCGATACGGGGGTGGTAACAACACTGAAGCTTTCTTT. Translated, it gives CASSLIDRYGGGNNTEAFF. The chain carries TRBV28 and TRBJ1-1; a possible D gene is TRBD1 (5 bases). V lost 2 bases to trimming and J lost 2 bases, with 24 bases between them. This CDR3 comprises 19 residues. Germline values: CDR1 MDHEN, CDR2 SYDVKM.

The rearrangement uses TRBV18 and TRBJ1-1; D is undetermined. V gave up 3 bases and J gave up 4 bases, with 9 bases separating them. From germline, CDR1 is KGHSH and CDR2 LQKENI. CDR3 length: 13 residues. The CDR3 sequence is CASSPQPGTEAFF. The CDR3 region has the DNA TGTGCCAGCTCACCCCAGCCGGGCACTGAAGCTTTCTTT.

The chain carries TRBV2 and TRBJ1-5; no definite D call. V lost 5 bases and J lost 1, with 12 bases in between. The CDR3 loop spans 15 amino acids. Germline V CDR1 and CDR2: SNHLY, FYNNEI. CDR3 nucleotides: TGTGCCAGCAGTTCCTCAGGCGGGAGCAATCAGCCCCAGCATTTT. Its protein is CASSSSGGSNQPQHF.

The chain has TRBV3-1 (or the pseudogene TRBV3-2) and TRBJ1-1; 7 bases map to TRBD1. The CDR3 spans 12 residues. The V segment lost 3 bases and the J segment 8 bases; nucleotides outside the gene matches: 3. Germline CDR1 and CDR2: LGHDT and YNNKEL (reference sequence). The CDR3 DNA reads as TGTGCCAGCAGCCATCCGGGACAGGAAGCTTTCTTT. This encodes CASSHPGQEAFF.

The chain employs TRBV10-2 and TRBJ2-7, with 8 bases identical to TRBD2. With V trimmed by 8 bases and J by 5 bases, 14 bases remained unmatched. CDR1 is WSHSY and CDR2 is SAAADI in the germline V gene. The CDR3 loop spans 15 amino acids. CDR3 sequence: CASGGRGTSSDEQYF. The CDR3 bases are TGCGCCAGCGGTGGGAGGGGGACTAGTTCCGACGAGCAGTACTTC.

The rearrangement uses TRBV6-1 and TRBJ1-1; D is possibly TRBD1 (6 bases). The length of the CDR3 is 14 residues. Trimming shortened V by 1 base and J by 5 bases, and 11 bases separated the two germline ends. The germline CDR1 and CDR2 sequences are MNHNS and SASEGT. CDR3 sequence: CASSEGEGGTEAFF. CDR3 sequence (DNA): TGTGCCAGCAGTGAAGGGGAAGGGGGAACTGAAGCTTTCTTT.

CDR3 nucleotides: TGTGCCAGCAGTCCCCCACGGCCGGAGGGCACTGAAGCTTTCTTT. Protein: CASSPPRPEGTEAFF. The chain links TRBV28 to TRBJ1-1; no reliable D call. Germline assignment: CDR1 MDHEN and CDR2 SYDVKM. This CDR3 contains 15 residues. Trimming removed 5 bases at V and 4 bases at J, with 17 bases between. The full variable domain, rest sourced from reference TRBV28 and TRBJ1-1, is DVKVTQSSRYLVKRTGEKVFLECVQDMDHENMFWYRQDPGLGLRLIYFSYDVKMKEKGDIPEGYSVSREKKERFSLILESASTNQTSMYLCASSPPRPEGTEAFFGQGTRLTVV.

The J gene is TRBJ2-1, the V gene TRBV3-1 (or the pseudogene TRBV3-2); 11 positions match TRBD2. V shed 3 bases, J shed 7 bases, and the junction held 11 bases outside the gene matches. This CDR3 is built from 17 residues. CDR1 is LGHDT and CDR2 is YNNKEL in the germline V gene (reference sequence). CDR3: CASSQGVAGGPLNEQFF. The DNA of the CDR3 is TGTGCCAGCAGCCAGGGAGTAGCGGGAGGGCCGCTGAATGAGCAGTTCTTC.

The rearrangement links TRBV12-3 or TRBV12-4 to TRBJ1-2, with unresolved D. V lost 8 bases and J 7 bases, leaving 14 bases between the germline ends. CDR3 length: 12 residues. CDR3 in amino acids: CASSGWGGGYTF. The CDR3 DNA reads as TGTGCCAGCTCGGGGTGGGGTGGTGGCTACACCTTC.